The entry below gives a single T cell receptor (beta chain) sequence along with its context. Its antigen remains undetermined. No much larger clone exists at a distance of one base, and base qualities are not known. The cohort was made up of 500 to 850 healthy bone marrow donors. At the time of sampling, every cohort member was nominally healthy, though immune exposures that went unrecorded were likely present. The donor tested CMV seronegative, placing the donor among the 352 seronegative members of the cohort. A peripheral blood sample was collected from each donor, and TCR beta sequencing was performed on peripheral blood mononuclear cells. The Qiagen DNeasy Blood Extraction Kit was used to extract genomic DNA from the blood cell samples. The sample comes from a study of cytomegalovirus exposure and HLA in healthy donors (dated by TCRdb to 2016 to 2017). Broadly, across the study: In an earlier analysis of approximately 640 of the donors, around 300 Gb of sequence data and 95 million to 130 million unique TCR beta sequences from 180 million or so T cells were reported. An early release covering just under 650 HLA-typed donors comprised about 300 gigabases of sequencing data and around 85 million unique TCR sequences. Of the 350 to 450 genotyped donors, less than 85% were placed in the genetic ancestry cluster associated with self-reported Caucasian donors. The study aimed to test whether cataloging public T cell receptors could reveal signatures of past pathogen exposure. Using immunosequencing, the study profiled T cell repertoires from 666 subjects and related those repertoires to cytomegalovirus serostatus. Besides the first cohort of more than 650 subjects, a separate validation cohort made up of about 120 different subjects was used. High-throughput TCR immunosequencing, statistical association of individual TCRs with disease status, and machine learning were combined to predict cytomegalovirus infection status. A later analysis re-analyzed previously published TCR beta repertoires from 600 to 850 donors and added high-resolution HLA genotyping to study TCR occurrence patterns. The later analysis used no new phenotypic data to find candidate immune exposures, relying instead on TCR beta sequences and their occurrence across donors. An earlier analysis of around 580 of the donors used high-throughput TCR beta sequencing to judge whether each TCR beta V gene segment behaved as functional or pseudogenic. Donor age, sex, ethnicity and CMV serostatus were collected together with the repertoire data. Genome-wide SNP genotypes for about three fifths of the roughly 700 donors were used in a later genetic analysis, which treated that subset as a discovery cohort. All discovery cohort repertoires had been generated on a single sequencing platform. HLA typing covered class I and class II loci at four-digit resolution. The number of typed donors differed by locus: roughly 629-640 for A, B, C, DRB1 and DQB1; 500 to 550 for DQA1; around 610 for DPA1; and 450 to 480 for DPB1. Because of strong linkage in the cohort, five DR-DQ haplotypes were treated as single units for association and clustering. On average, approximately 250,000 unique TCR beta nucleotide sequences were sequenced per donor among some 430 genotyped donors of the cohort, with roughly 18% of those sequences being non-productive. Beyond this particular receptor, the publication reports: According to a later genetic analysis, donors in an Asian-associated ancestry cluster had fewer N-insertions in productive TCRs than the approximately 670-donor mean. The classifier was reported to diagnose cytomegalovirus status with high specificity and sensitivity in both the original and validation cohorts. A later analysis found that TCR association rates varied across HLA loci, with DRB1 alleles showing the most associated TCRs and HLA-C alleles the fewest. Most TCR sequences were observed very rarely across donors, whereas some public TCRs were present in many individuals. Some IMGT-functional V segments, including TRBV6-2 and TRBV6-3, could not be distinguished by the 87-base-pair reads and were therefore excluded. It was suggested by the authors that the approach could potentially be generalized to other disease states and immunological phenotypes. A few of the identified cytomegalovirus-associated TCR beta chains were confirmed in vitro to be specific for cytomegalovirus antigens. A later genetic analysis associated a missense DCLRE1C variant with V-gene and J-gene trimming of TCR beta chains, and an independent cohort replicated the association. The only immune exposure information available for the cohort was CMV serostatus. A later analysis found that HLA-associated TCR beta chains were more clonally expanded and had lower generation probabilities than equally common non-associated chains. Correlated functional status among segregating V segments might be attributable to linkage disequilibrium, but an unknown experimental factor could not be ruled out. Strong co-occurrence of HLA alleles, especially DR and DQ, made assigning TCR associations to individual alleles difficult. Because HLA typing was missing for some donors at each locus, association tests included only the typed subset. A later analysis found that most CMV-associated TCR beta chains appeared HLA-restricted, with HLA associations seemingly driven largely by CMV exposure. A further reported finding was that TCR beta sequences accurately predicted the HLA-A and HLA-B alleles for most subjects in the first cohort. In a later analysis, several top co-occurrence clusters were reported to appear linked to parvovirus B19, influenza, CMV and Epstein-Barr virus. The sequencing pipeline was judged likely to have produced a cluster of highly shared sequence variants as a technical artifact. The cohort was sequenced for TCR beta chains only, and without alpha or paired-chain data the features that could be detected were limited. An earlier analysis of approximately 600 of the donors showed that most TCR beta V segments appeared in productive rearrangements either about 90% or about 30% of the time, which broadly matched IMGT annotations. Around 16 rarely observed V segments, including chromosome 9 orphons, were excluded from the earlier analysis of 550 to 700 of the donors because counts were too low. The presence/absence analyses assumed that sequencing depth was roughly uniform across donors, and that assumption may not be true. The study listed 164 TCR beta chains as associated with cytomegalovirus. Specific HLA alleles were associated with 15,000 to 20,000 TCR beta sequences at a false discovery rate of 0.05 in a later analysis.

CDR1 and CDR2 were assigned from the germline V gene as SNHLY and FYNNEI. Including cysteine and phenylalanine, the CDR3 has 16 amino acids. The CDR3 DNA has 48 bases and is translated from base 1. V and J are trimmed by 1 base and 1 base, and the gene matches miss 5 bases of the junction. Library preparation was by the immunoSEQ multiplex PCR assay. The multiplex PCR relied on a mix of 60 forward primers for TCR Vbeta segments and 13 reverse primers for TCR Jbeta segments. A multiplex PCR assay on genomic DNA amplified the CDR3 region of rearranged TCR beta genes. On the Illumina HiSeq System, the amplified TCR beta libraries were sequenced as 87-base-pair reads. The original pipeline was this. A later analysis tallied approximately 87 million unique TCR beta chains across the 640 or so repertoires, and around 12 million of those chains were shared by two or more donors. Raw reads were error-corrected and collapsed into unique sequences by a nearest-neighbor algorithm in which closely related sequences were merged to remove PCR and sequencing errors. To assign V, D and J gene segments, CDR3 sequences were aligned to IMGT reference sequences. Each retained sequence needed at least a six-nucleotide match to both a V gene segment and a J gene segment. A rearrangement was called productive if the CDR3 had no stop codons and remained in frame with V and J, and every other rearrangement was called non-productive. Following IMGT convention, CDR3 was defined as the stretch from the second conserved V-encoded cysteine to the conserved J-encoded phenylalanine. The earlier analysis of about 530 of the donors excluded any sequence lacking an unambiguous match to a single V gene segment. In an earlier analysis of several hundred of the donors, a V segment was called functional when productive rearrangements were above 56.7%, and segregating when the standard deviation between donors exceeded 5%. To diagnose cytomegalovirus status from the catalog of TCR beta chain sequences, a statistical classification framework was built. In a later analysis, V and J genes were assigned by comparing TCR nucleotide sequences against IMGT/GENE-DB human TR gene sequences. Using the TCRdist pipeline, a later analysis assigned CDR3 sequences along with most-parsimonious VDJ recombination scenarios. In a later analysis, each TCR beta chain was defined by its CDR3 amino acid sequence together with its V-gene family, and reads without a unique V-gene family were excluded. In a later analysis, 450 to 600 highly shared, low-generation-probability nucleotide sequences were removed to address suspected cross-contamination and a sequencing artifact. In a later analysis, a clonal expansion index was calculated for each public chain from normalized within-repertoire ranks of inferred template counts. Generation probabilities in a later analysis came from a VDJ recombination model fitted to out-of-frame rearrangements, and those results were checked against IGoR. Hypergeometric tests were used in a later analysis to score TCR-TCR, TCR-HLA and TCR-CMV co-occurrence, with a repertoire-size bias correction applied to the TCR pairs. To estimate false discovery rates, a later analysis permuted the HLA or CMV assignments 20 times. In a later analysis, co-occurring TCRs were grouped using DBSCAN, and TCRdist sequence similarity was added for clustering within HLA-allele-positive subsets. Co-occurrence clustering excluded repertoires with fewer than 30,000 or more than 120,000 public chains, plus five with anomalous nucleotide sharing. In TCRdb, the immuneACCESS table is reduced to in-frame sequences with V and J assigned. These tables do not hold every clone; where another copy was compared, an unresolved V gene accounts for under half, and the others remain unexplained. For V, J and clone size, that table is used; D and trimming come from the DNA. Across this sample there are some 95,000 clones, with around 79% seen only once. The ten largest clones take up roughly 4.5% of the sample.

Source material: PBMCs. The clonotype originates from a woman between 40 and 55 years old in good health and CMV-seronegative. The sequence joins TRBV2 to TRBJ1-1, and TRBD1 aligns with 8 junction nucleotides. The DNA reads TGTGCCAGCAGTGAAGACGGAGGACAGGGGAACACTGAAGCTTTCTTT. Its product reads: CASSEDGGQGNTEAFF.